This T cell receptor (beta chain) derives from a study of blood T cell repertoires in COVID-19 (dated by TCRdb to 2018 to 2020). With respect to the entire study: Samples covering the acute and convalescent phases of COVID-19 were provided by collaborators in the United States, Italy and Spain. The prospective study material was composed of cDNA or gDNA derived from T cells, B-cell-depleted T cells, or PBMCs. Deeply sampled blood TCRbeta repertoires from subjects exposed to, actively infected with, or recovered from COVID-19 were included in the dataset. A freely available public database, intended as a resource for researchers studying the immune response to SARS-CoV-2, is where the repertoires were released. Samples were obtained from the ongoing ImmuneRACE study (first 160 participants) and from 950 to 1,500 subjects provided by 6 global collaborators. The sample metadata nearly always contained a de-identified subject ID, COVID-19 status, age in years and sex. Where HLA class I and class II types were available, the types were taken from metadata supplied by the sample provider, not from assay-based typing.

TCRbeta CDR3 regions were amplified from genomic DNA using the immunoSEQ Assay, a bias-controlled multiplex PCR. The paper's data handling went like this. Within the assay, amplification of reference gene primers was used to estimate how many nucleated cells each sample contained. To quantify the absolute abundance of each unique TCRbeta CDR3 rearrangement, sequence reads were collapsed and filtered. For each sample, productive Simpson clonality was calculated by taking the square root of Simpson's diversity index across productive rearrangements. This is the immuneACCESS table as TCRdb keeps it, with only in-frame sequences that have V and J called. A part of the clones is gone; compared with another copy, unresolved V genes explain less than half, and the rest is unexplained. V, J and clone size reflect that table, while D and trimming were determined from the DNA. This sample holds a few hundred thousand clones; approximately 83% were observed only once. 1.5% to 2% of the sample is in the top ten clones.

Taken from cysteine to phenylalanine, the CDR3 has 15 residues. CDR3 DNA is the only sequence kept; it has 45 bases, read in frame from the first base. CDR1 and CDR2 were assigned from the germline V gene as MGHRA and YSYEKL. V has 4 bases trimmed and J has 7 bases trimmed; junction bases matching no gene number 5. The paper as a whole reports these results and caveats: The quantity of clinical and demographic metadata differed by source and by participant and was supplied without curation.

In the prospective study, participants were roughly 18 to 89 years old, resided in fewer than 25 geographic areas of the United States, and were enrolled through a virtual design. To assign participants to cohorts, the prospective study relied on clinical history that participants themselves reported in a screening survey and a study questionnaire. ImmuneRACE Cohort 3 recovered participants were defined by two consecutive negative NP/OP PCR tests, healthcare professional clearance, or symptom resolution. In the prospective study, whole blood, serum and a nasopharyngeal or oropharyngeal swab were collected from each participant by mobile phlebotomists. Over a roughly 2-month period, participants in the prospective study had the option of providing additional blood draws and questionnaires. Prospective study blood samples were shipped either frozen or at room temperature before DNA extraction. With regard to this clone: Its recognized antigen is unknown. No quality values exist for individual bases; no much larger clone is one base distant.

The receptor comes from a woman between 50 and 59 years old who had recovered from COVID-19. The chain is made from TRBV4-1 and TRBJ1-4; TRBD1 agrees with 11 junctional bases. The sequenced material came from PBMCs or T cells enriched from blood (not recorded which). The nucleotide sequence reads TGCGCCAGCAGCCCGGGACAGGGGGATAGTGAAAAACTGTTTTTT. Its coded protein is CASSPGQGDSEKLFF.